These 32 T cell receptor beta chains were all obtained from the same sample, sequenced in a study of blood T cell repertoires in COVID-19. The repertoire was sequenced with immunoSEQ multiplex PCR; TCRdb's copy has only in-frame clones and lacks some. The table has around 280,000 clones, over 85% seen once. The sample was peripheral blood. These receptors all stem from a woman in her thirties with COVID-19, enrolled during active disease.

CDR3: CASSLGWGERNQPQHF. DNA of the CDR3: TGTGCCAGCAGCTTAGGGTGGGGGGAAAGAAATCAGCCCCAGCATTTT. The V and J genes are TRBV7-8 and TRBJ1-5; D is perhaps TRBD1 (5 bases). V was cut by 1 base and J by 4 bases, with 14 bases left in between. This CDR3 comprises 16 residues. From germline, CDR1 is SGHVS and CDR2 FQNEAQ.

The chain couples TRBV30 to TRBJ1-2, with D tentatively TRBD1 (6 bases). CDR1 is GTSNPN, CDR2 SVGIG, per germline (reference sequence). The V gene lost 5 bases and the J gene lost 6 bases, with 16 bases spanning the gap. This CDR3 region has 13 residues. The CDR3 is CAWPVGGVHGYTF. DNA for the CDR3: TGTGCCTGGCCGGTAGGGGGGGTCCATGGCTACACCTTC.

V is TRBV19 and J is TRBJ1-5; 8 nucleotides line up with TRBD1. The CDR3 loop spans 18 amino acids. The germline gives CDR1 LNHDA, CDR2 SQIVND (reference sequence). The ends lost 5 bases at V and 5 bases at J; junction bases unmatched: 17. The CDR3 DNA is TGTGCCAGTAGTCCCCGGACAGGGCATACCAAAATGTATCAGCCCCAGCATTTT. Translating it yields CASSPRTGHTKMYQPQHF.

Concerning this clone itself: The sample holds other DNA sequences that translate to the same CDR3. J is TRBJ2-7 and V is TRBV27, with D tentatively TRBD1 (6 bases). Trimming removed 2 bases from V and 1 base from J, with 6 bases in between. CDR3 size: 13 residues. The V gene's germline CDR1 is MNHEY and CDR2 SMNVEV (reference sequence). CDR3 DNA sequence: TGTGCCAGCAGTTTACAGGGGTCCTACGAGCAGTACTTC. Translation gives CASSLQGSYEQYF.

The chain uses TRBV5-6 and TRBJ2-1, with 9 nucleotides matching TRBD2. Germline trimming cut 0 bases from V and 8 bases from J; bases unmatched to any gene: 9. The CDR3 is 16 residues long. CDR1 is SGHDT, CDR2 YYEEEE, per germline. Here the CDR3 DNA reads TGTGCCAGCAGCTTGGGGCGAGCGGGGGGTTTCTATGAGCAGTTCTTC. It is translated as CASSLGRAGGFYEQFF.

The V gene is TRBV2, the J gene TRBJ1-1; 10 bases are shared with TRBD1. Germline lookup yields CDR1 SNHLY and CDR2 FYNNEI. The CDR3 sequence is 16 residues long. J gave up 0 bases and V 7 bases, and 8 bases lay outside the gene matches. For the CDR3, the DNA is TGTGCCAGCATGAGACGGGGACAGGGGTTGAACACTGAAGCTTTCTTT. Translated, it gives CASMRRGQGLNTEAFF.

V is TRBV10-3 and J is TRBJ2-1, with D perhaps matching TRBD1 (5 bases). This CDR3 has 15 amino acids. The germline V and J ends were trimmed by 6 bases and 1 base, with 13 bases remaining between them. Germline V lookup: CDR1 ENHRY, CDR2 SYGVKD. The CDR3 nucleotides are TGTGCCATCAGCCAGGGTTTGATGTCCTACAATGAGCAGTTCTTC. The encoded protein is CAISQGLMSYNEQFF.

The CDR3 loop is CASSFLETQYF. In DNA form, the CDR3 reads TGTGCCAGCAGTTTCTTAGAGACCCAGTACTTC. This chain joins TRBV12-3 or TRBV12-4 and TRBJ2-5, with D uncertain. There are 11 residues in the CDR3. The germline V and J ends were trimmed by 3 bases and 4 bases, with 3 bases remaining between them.

This clone is a singleton in its sample. The chain has TRBV12-5 and TRBJ1-6, with D unclear. Trimming shortened V by 4 bases and J by 8 bases, and 9 bases separated the two germline ends. Germline assignment: CDR1 LGHNT and CDR2 FRNRAP. CDR3 length: 13 amino acids. The CDR3 loop reads CASGSAYDSPLHF. CDR3 sequence (DNA): TGTGCTAGTGGTTCCGCCTACGATTCACCCCTCCACTTT.

J is TRBJ2-7 and V is TRBV6-5, with D possibly being TRBD2 (6 bases). The germline gives CDR1 MNHEY, CDR2 SVGAGI. There are 16 residues in the CDR3. Trimming removed 2 bases from V and 2 bases from J, with 16 bases in between. The CDR3 loop is CASSYSRRGFPYEQYF. The CDR3, as DNA: TGTGCCAGCAGTTACAGTAGGAGGGGCTTCCCCTACGAGCAGTACTTC.

This chain connects TRBV5-6 to TRBJ2-7, with a possible D match to TRBD2 (6 bases). Germline CDR1 and CDR2: SGHDT and YYEEEE. V dropped 6 bases and J dropped 2 bases, with 21 bases sitting between them. The CDR3 extends over 16 amino acids. CDR3 sequence reads: CASTPSRGTGPYEQYF. For the CDR3, the DNA is TGTGCCAGCACCCCCTCACGCGGGACTGGTCCCTACGAGCAGTACTTC.

This clone was seen a few times. V is TRBV6-5 and J is TRBJ2-1; 10 positions agree with TRBD1. The CDR3 sequence is 15 residues long. The germline V gene encodes CDR1 MNHEY and CDR2 SVGAGI. J lost 7 bases, V lost 0 bases, and 3 bases had no gene match. CDR3 amino acids: CASSYSRDRGNEQFF. For the CDR3, the DNA is TGTGCCAGCAGTTACTCACGGGACAGGGGTAATGAGCAGTTCTTC.

This CDR3 is CASRTLTGNTEAFF. The CDR3 coding sequence is TGTGCCAGCAGGACATTAACAGGGAACACTGAAGCTTTCTTT. J is TRBJ1-1 and V is TRBV2, with a possible D match to TRBD1 (5 bases). Germline CDR1 is SNHLY and CDR2 is FYNNEI. CDR3 length: 14 amino acids. Between the trimmed V and J ends, which lost 6 bases and 1 base, there was a span of 12 bases.

The chain combines TRBV7-9 with TRBJ1-5; TRBD1 agrees at 7 bases. The CDR3 runs to 15 residues. V gave up 1 base and J gave up 7 bases; unmatched junction bases: 7. Germline V gives CDR1 SEHNR, CDR2 FQNEAQ (reference sequence). The DNA of the CDR3 is TGTGCCAGCAGCTTAGAACAGGGGATAAACCAGCCCCAGCATTTT. Protein sequence: CASSLEQGINQPQHF.

The rearrangement joins TRBV19 to TRBJ1-1; no reliable D call. V dropped 8 bases and J dropped 2 bases, with 12 bases sitting between them. The CDR3 consists of 13 residues. Germline V gene data show CDR1 as LNHDA and CDR2 as SQIVND (reference sequence). As DNA, the CDR3 is TGTGCCAGTGGCCAGACTTCTAACACTGAAGCTTTCTTT. Its protein product is CASGQTSNTEAFF. The whole variable domain, filled in from reference TRBV19 and TRBJ1-1, reads DGGITQSPKYLFRKEGQNVTLSCEQNLNHDAMYWYRQDPGQGLRLIYYSQIVNDFQKGDIAEGYSVSREKKESFPLTVTSAQKNPTAFYLCASGQTSNTEAFFGQGTRLTVV.

The rearrangement uses TRBV5-1 and TRBJ2-2; D uncertain. The ends were cut back, 3 bases at V and 1 base at J, with 16 bases in the middle. The CDR3 totals 17 residues. Germline values: CDR1 SGHRS, CDR2 YFSETQ. CDR3 in amino acids: CASSYLATRGNTGELFF. The CDR3 coding sequence is TGCGCCAGCAGCTACCTCGCCACCCGAGGGAACACCGGGGAGCTGTTTTTT.

This sequence joins TRBV2 and TRBJ2-3; 7 positions agree with TRBD2. The CDR3 loop spans 14 amino acids. The ends lost 11 bases at V and 2 bases at J; junction bases unmatched: 10. CDR1 and CDR2 (germline): SNHLY, FYNNEI. In nucleotides, the CDR3 is TGTGCCGGGGGAAATAGCGGGTCCACAGATACGCAGTATTTT. Translated: CAGGNSGSTDTQYF.

The chain recombines TRBV27 with TRBJ1-3, with 7 bases fitting TRBD1. Germline CDR1 is MNHEY and CDR2 is SMNVEV (reference sequence). V lost 5 bases and J lost 0; bases outside the gene matches: 4. This CDR3 is 15 amino acids long. DNA of the CDR3: TGTGCCAGCAGTATGGACAGGAGCTCTGGAAACACCATATATTTT. Its protein product is CASSMDRSSGNTIYF.

CDR3 sequence (DNA): TGTGCCAGCAGCGTAGGGGCAGGAGGTGAAAGGGGGTATAGTGGCTACACCTTC. Its protein product is CASSVGAGGERGYSGYTF. This chain uses TRBV9 with TRBJ1-2; D may be TRBD1 (6 bases). The CDR3 covers 18 residues. Looked up from germline, CDR1 is SGDLS and CDR2 is YYNGEE. Trimming took off 0 bases at V and 7 bases at J, with 25 bases between the two ends. Full variable domain (outside the CDR3, taken from reference TRBV9 and TRBJ1-2): DSGVTQTPKHLITATGQRVTLRCSPRSGDLSVYWYQQSLDQGLQFLIQYYNGEERAKGNILERFSAQQFPDLHSELNLSSLELGDSALYFCASSVGAGGERGYSGYTFGSGTRLTVV.

Turning to this clone: Germline and junction disagree at one end, which may indicate a read error. This chain links TRBV2 with TRBJ2-1; weak D call: TRBD2 (5 bases). In germline, CDR1 is SNHLY, CDR2 FYNNEI. The CDR3 sequence is 14 residues long. Here the CDR3 reads CASREADAGGEQFF. The CDR3 DNA is TGTGCCAGCAGAGAAGCGGATGCAGGTGGTGAGCAGTTCTTC. The variable domain in full, completed from reference TRBV2 and TRBJ2-1, reads EPEVTQTPSHQVTQMGQEVILRCVPISNHLYFYWYRQILGQKVEFLVSFYNNEISEKSEIFDDQFSVERPDGSNFTLKIRSTKLEDSAMYFCASREADAGGEQFFGPGTRLTVL.

The chain recombines TRBV4-2 with TRBJ1-2; D perhaps matches TRBD1 (5 bases). The germline V gene has CDR1 LGHNA and CDR2 YNFKEQ. V lost 7 bases, J lost 4 bases, and 13 bases lay in between. The CDR3 contains 13 residues. The CDR3 region has the DNA TGTGCCAGCAAATCAGGGTCTGGCTATGGCTACACCTTC. Amino acids: CASKSGSGYGYTF.

This sequence joins TRBV27 and TRBJ1-5; D perhaps matches TRBD1 (6 bases). CDR1 is MNHEY, CDR2 SMNVEV, per germline (reference sequence). V was shortened by 2 bases and J by 6 bases, with 8 bases between the two germline ends. CDR3 size: 13 residues. CDR3 DNA sequence: TGTGCCAGCAGTTTAACAGGGACTCAGCCCCAGCATTTT. Protein product: CASSLTGTQPQHF.

Here the CDR3 reads CASSFSTGGFQYF. The CDR3 bases are TGTGCCAGCAGCTTTAGTACAGGGGGTTTTCAGTACTTC. The gene calls are TRBV7-2 and TRBJ2-4; TRBD1 agrees at 8 bases. Looked up from germline, CDR1 is SGHTA and CDR2 is FQGNSA. CDR3 size: 13 residues. Trimming took 3 bases from V and 11 from J; bases not matched to a gene: 6.

Here the CDR3 reads CATTGQGLYNEQFF. The DNA of the CDR3 is TGTGCCACCACGGGACAGGGACTATACAATGAGCAGTTCTTC. The gene calls are TRBV27 and TRBJ2-1; 9 nucleotides line up with TRBD1. There are 14 residues in the CDR3. CDR1 and CDR2 from the germline V gene are MNHEY and SMNVEV (reference sequence). The V and J ends lost 10 bases and 4 bases, in that order; junction bases with no gene match: 8.

The chain employs TRBV10-3 and TRBJ1-2, with TRBD1 matching 8 bases. This CDR3 comprises 15 residues. Germline V gene data show CDR1 as ENHRY and CDR2 as SYGVKD. V lost 6 bases to trimming and J lost 4 bases; unmatched junction nucleotides: 10. The CDR3: CAIRPTDRVGYGYTF. The CDR3, as DNA: TGTGCCATCAGACCCACGGACAGGGTAGGCTATGGCTACACCTTC.

The genes are TRBV7-8 and TRBJ1-6; the match to TRBD1 covers 8 bases. Germline CDR1 and CDR2: SGHVS and FQNEAQ. The CDR3 consists of 14 residues. V gave up 6 bases and J gave up 10 bases; unmatched junction bases: 8. CDR3 sequence reads: CASSMTGALSPLHF. CDR3 in DNA: TGTGCCAGCAGTATGACAGGGGCCCTGTCACCCCTCCACTTT. Full variable domain (rest looked up from reference TRBV7-8 and TRBJ1-6): GAGVSQSPRYKVAKRGQDVALRCDPISGHVSLFWYQQALGQGPEFLTYFQNEAQLDKSGLPSDRFFAERPEGSVSTLKIQRTQQEDSAVYLCASSMTGALSPLHFGNGTRLTVT.

The rearrangement joins TRBV6-5 to TRBJ1-3; D not resolved. CDR1 and CDR2 (germline): MNHEY, SVGAGI. The CDR3 sequence is 14 residues long. Trimming shortened V by 3 bases and J by 0 bases, and 6 bases separated the two germline ends. The CDR3: CASSYTASGNTIYF. In DNA form, the CDR3 reads TGTGCCAGCAGTTATACTGCCTCTGGAAACACCATATATTTT.

The V and J genes are TRBV5-1 and TRBJ1-1; no reliable D call. Per germline, CDR1 SGHRS and CDR2 YFSETQ. This CDR3 contains 14 residues. V dropped 0 bases and J dropped 1 base, with 7 bases sitting between them. CDR3 residues: CASSLGHRNTEAFF. The CDR3, as DNA: TGCGCCAGCAGCTTGGGGCACAGGAACACTGAAGCTTTCTTT.

The chain uses TRBV30 and TRBJ2-2, with D maybe TRBD2 (6 bases). Germline values: CDR1 GTSNPN, CDR2 SVGIG (reference sequence). Trimming removed 0 bases at V and 8 bases at J, with 10 bases between. The CDR3 is made up of 13 amino acids. The CDR3 coding sequence is TGTGCCTGGAGTGTAGGAGGGTTGGGGGAGCTGTTTTTT. Amino acid sequence: CAWSVGGLGELFF.

The chain employs TRBV7-9 and TRBJ2-7; a possible D gene is TRBD1 (5 bases). Germline-derived CDR1 and CDR2 are SEHNR and FQNEAQ (reference sequence). V lost 3 bases and J lost 5, with 11 bases in between. This CDR3 spans 13 amino acids. The CDR3 sequence is CASSLQGYDEQYF. CDR3 DNA sequence: TGTGCCAGCAGCTTGCAGGGATACGACGAGCAGTACTTC.

This clone has just one count. The gene calls are TRBV6-5 and TRBJ1-3; D possibly corresponds to TRBD1 (5 bases). The CDR3 totals 14 residues. V lost 8 bases and J 4 bases, leaving 15 bases between the germline ends. CDR1 and CDR2 (germline): MNHEY, SVGAGI. CDR3 region: CASGVGGYGNTIYF. DNA of the CDR3: TGTGCCAGCGGGGTCGGGGGATACGGAAACACCATATATTTT.

The chain combines TRBV27 with TRBJ2-7; D gene ambiguous. Deletions cut 0 bases from V and 2 bases from J, with 11 bases between. The germline gives CDR1 MNHEY, CDR2 SMNVEV (reference sequence). The CDR3 consists of 15 residues. CDR3 DNA sequence: TGTGCCAGCAGTTTATCGGGCTACCGTACCTACGAGCAGTACTTC. Its translation: CASSLSGYRTYEQYF.